This T cell receptor beta chain was sequenced for a study of technical replicates of blood from several donors. Profiling relied on immunoSEQ multiplex PCR, and the TCRdb table lists in-frame clones only, not all of them. The table has some 68,000 clones, over 95% seen once; the top ten hold about 0.22%. V shed 4 bases, J shed 4 bases, and the junction held 4 bases outside the gene matches. Per germline, CDR1 SGHNT and CDR2 YENEEA. The CDR3 extends over 13 amino acids. This sequence joins TRBV11-3 and TRBJ2-7, with 7 bases matching TRBD1. Sequenced input: T cells isolated from PBMCs. The receptor was isolated from a human donor in good health. This CDR3 reads CASSYRGGYEQYF. The CDR3 region has the DNA TGTGCCAGCAGCTACAGGGGCGGATACGAGCAGTACTTC.